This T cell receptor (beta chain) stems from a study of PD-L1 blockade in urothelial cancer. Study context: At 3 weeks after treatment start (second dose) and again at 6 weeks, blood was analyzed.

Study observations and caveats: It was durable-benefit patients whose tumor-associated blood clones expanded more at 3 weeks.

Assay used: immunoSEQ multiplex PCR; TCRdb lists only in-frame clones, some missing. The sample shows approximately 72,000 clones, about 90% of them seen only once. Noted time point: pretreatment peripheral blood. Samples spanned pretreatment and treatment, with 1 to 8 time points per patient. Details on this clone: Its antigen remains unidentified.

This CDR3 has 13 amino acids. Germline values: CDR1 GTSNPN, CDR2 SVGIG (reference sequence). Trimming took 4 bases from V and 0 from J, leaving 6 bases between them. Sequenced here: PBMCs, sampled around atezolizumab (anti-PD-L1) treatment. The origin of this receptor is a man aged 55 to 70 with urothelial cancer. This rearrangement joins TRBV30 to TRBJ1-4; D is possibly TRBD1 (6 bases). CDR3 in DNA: TGTGCCTGGAACAGGGCAACTAATGAAAAACTGTTTTTT. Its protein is CAWNRATNEKLFF.